The rows below give T cell receptor beta chains drawn from one sample of a study of blood T cell repertoires in COVID-19. TCRdb keeps only in-frame clones here, not all; method: immunoSEQ multiplex PCR. This table has 34,000 or so clones, approximately 88% appearing once. The sample comprised peripheral blood. These receptors were taken from a man in his sixties with active COVID-19. The CDR3 runs from the conserved cysteine through the conserved F or W. A D gene is named only where the DNA matches it firmly. Rows may omit the clone size; those that give it use once, few, many or a size class.

.	TRBV3-1/TRBV3-2	.	TRBJ2-1	CASSQVRDEQFF	TGTGCCAGCAGCCAAGTCAGGGATGAGCAGTTCTTC
medium-sized	TRBV7-2	.	TRBJ2-5	CAGSGTSWGIQETQYF	TGTGCCGGGTCCGGAACTAGCTGGGGAATTCAAGAGACCCAGTACTTC
.	TRBV25-1	.	TRBJ2-1	CASSEGALNEQFF	TGTGCCAGCAGTGAGGGGGCCCTAAATGAGCAGTTCTTC
.	TRBV28	TRBD2	TRBJ2-3	CARISGRVEVADTQYF	TGTGCCAGAATTAGCGGGAGGGTAGAGGTTGCGGATACGCAGTATTTT
.	TRBV3-1/TRBV3-2	TRBD2	TRBJ2-3	CASCQRVGGGTDTQYF	TGTGCCAGCTGCCAAAGGGTGGGGGGGGGCACAGATACGCAGTATTTT
.	TRBV28	TRBD1	TRBJ2-5	CASSLYFATGGIEETQYF	TGTGCCAGCAGTTTATACTTCGCGACAGGGGGCATTGAAGAGACCCAGTACTTC
.	TRBV4-1	TRBD2	TRBJ2-1	CASSQAIWTSGTLSHNEQFF	TGCGCCAGCAGCCAGGCGATTTGGACTAGCGGGACTCTTAGTCACAATGAGCAGTTCTTC
few	TRBV6-4	.	TRBJ1-1	CASSDGAGGKAFF	TGTGCCAGCAGTGACGGGGCAGGCGGAAAAGCTTTCTTT
.	TRBV28	.	TRBJ2-4	CASSLSRMTGGRPYAKNIQYF	TGTGCCAGCAGTTTATCTAGGATGACAGGCGGGCGTCCTTACGCCAAAAACATTCAGTACTTC
.	TRBV5-1	.	TRBJ1-3	CASSDLRSGSSGNTIYF	TGCGCCAGCAGCGACCTTCGGAGTGGTAGCTCTGGAAACACCATATATTTT
.	TRBV7-2	.	TRBJ2-5	CASSLGLQGQETQYF	TGTGCCAGCAGCTTAGGGTTGCAGGGCCAAGAGACCCAGTACTTC
.	TRBV7-9	.	TRBJ2-6	CASSSPGLAGANVLTF	TGTGCCAGCAGCTCCCCTGGTCTAGCTGGGGCCAACGTCCTGACTTTC
.	TRBV7-6	.	TRBJ2-7	CASSARPPASQHYEQYF	TGTGCCAGCAGCGCCCGACCGCCGGCTAGCCAACACTACGAGCAGTACTTC
.	TRBV4-1	.	TRBJ2-7	CASSPSRVFQFNEQYF	TGCGCCAGCAGCCCCTCCCGTGTGTTCCAGTTTAACGAGCAGTACTTC
.	TRBV6-6	TRBD1	TRBJ1-3	CASSYGQGAGGNTIYF	TGTGCCAGCAGTTACGGGCAGGGGGCGGGAGGAAACACCATATATTTT
.	TRBV4-1	TRBD1	TRBJ1-2	CASSQAGTGEVYGYTF	TGCGCCAGCAGCCAGGCCGGGACAGGGGAAGTCTATGGCTACACCTTC